These 15 T cell receptor beta chains originate from one sample sequenced in a study of OX40 agonist ivuxolimab in advanced cancers. Some clones are missing from TCRdb's copy, which holds only in-frame ones; the method was immunoSEQ multiplex PCR. This sample yields 25,000 to 40,000 clones, of which about 80% are seen a single time; roughly an eighth belongs to the top ten. Source: CD4+ or CD8+ T cells sorted from blood, taken in a trial of the OX40 agonist ivuxolimab. Receptor source: an adult with an advanced solid tumor such as melanoma, head and neck, liver or kidney cancer.

The CDR3 DNA follows: TGTGCCAGCAGCAGCTACAGTGCCAAAAACATTCAGTACTTC. Amino acids: CASSSYSAKNIQYF. This rearrangement joins TRBV7-9 to TRBJ2-4; unclear D gene. CDR3 length: 14 amino acids. Trimming shortened V by 5 bases and J by 1 base, and 9 bases separated the two germline ends. From germline, CDR1 is SEHNR and CDR2 FQNEAQ (reference sequence).

The sample holds one count of this clone. The chain joins TRBV6-5 to TRBJ1-1, with D tentatively TRBD1 (6 bases). Trimming pared 6 bases from V and 6 bases from J, leaving 20 bases between. Per the germline V gene, CDR1 is MNHEY and CDR2 is SVGAGI. The CDR3 is 15 residues long. Here the CDR3 DNA reads TGTGCCAGCAGCGATTCAGGGGAATTGAAGGCTGAAGCTTTCTTT. This sequence encodes CASSDSGELKAEAFF.

The chain combines TRBV4-1 with TRBJ2-5; tentatively, D is TRBD1 or TRBD2 (5 bases each). Germline CDR1 and CDR2: MGHRA and YSYEKL. The length of the CDR3 is 13 residues. Trimming pared 3 bases from V and 7 bases from J, leaving 12 bases between. In DNA, the CDR3 is TGCGCCAGCAGCCACCCCTCCGGGGCGACCCAGTACTTC. This translates into CASSHPSGATQYF.

The V call is TRBV7-9, the J call TRBJ2-3, with 11 bases matching TRBD2. This CDR3 region has 16 residues. The J segment lost 2 bases and the V segment lost 5 bases, leaving 6 bases of the junction unmatched. From germline, CDR1 is SEHNR and CDR2 FQNEAQ (reference sequence). The CDR3 sequence: CASSPGLAGPTDTQYF. In nucleotides, the CDR3 is TGTGCCAGCAGCCCTGGACTAGCGGGCCCCACAGATACGCAGTATTTT.

The V and J genes are TRBV27 and TRBJ2-6; D is possibly TRBD1 (6 bases). There are 18 residues in the CDR3. Germline V gene sequence: CDR1 MNHEY, CDR2 SMNVEV (reference sequence). Trimming shortened V by 5 bases and J by 0 bases, and 17 bases separated the two germline ends. The CDR3, as DNA: TGTGCCAGCAGTCCGTTCCCGGGACACGACTCTGGGGCCAACGTCCTGACTTTC. It encodes CASSPFPGHDSGANVLTF.

This clone has just one count. The chain is built from TRBV4-1 and TRBJ2-3; D may be TRBD1 (5 bases). Trimming left V 0 bases short and J 10 bases short, with 8 bases between. Germline CDR1 MGHRA, CDR2 YSYEKL. The CDR3 loop spans 12 amino acids. The DNA for the CDR3 is TGCGCCAGCAGCCAAGAGGCAGGGTCGCAGTATTTT. Amino acid sequence: CASSQEAGSQYF.

The chain has TRBV27 and TRBJ2-2, with a tentative D call TRBD1 (7 bases). The CDR3 covers 17 residues. The germline V gene encodes CDR1 MNHEY and CDR2 SMNVEV (reference sequence). Trimming removed 6 bases from V and 6 bases from J, with 23 bases in between. The CDR3 protein is CASRVWDLTGRSGELFF. The CDR3 region has the DNA TGTGCCAGCAGGGTGTGGGACTTGACAGGGCGGTCCGGGGAGCTGTTTTTT.

The rearrangement joins TRBV5-1 to TRBJ1-1, with unresolved D. V was pared by 4 bases and J by 0 bases, with 16 bases between. The germline gives CDR1 SGHRS, CDR2 YFSETQ. This CDR3 is 16 amino acids long. The CDR3 here is CASSPSWEEMNTEAFF. The DNA of the CDR3 is TGCGCCAGCAGCCCCTCTTGGGAAGAAATGAACACTGAAGCTTTCTTT.

V usage is TRBV28 and J usage is TRBJ2-5; D assignment may be TRBD1 or TRBD2 (7 bases each). Matching the DNA end better, TRBJ2-7 makes the J call doubtful. The CDR3 has 17 amino acids. CDR1 and CDR2 from the germline V gene are MDHEN and SYDVKM. The CDR3 protein is CASSPPWGRGLLDEQYF. In nucleotides, the CDR3 is TGTGCCAGCAGTCCCCCCTGGGGGAGGGGGCTTTTGGACGAGCAGTACTTC.

This clone was counted between two and nine times. The V call is TRBV15, the J call TRBJ1-2; D remains ambiguous. Trimming cost V 1 base and J 2 bases, with 11 bases left between them. Germline lookup yields CDR1 LNHNV and CDR2 YYDKDF (reference sequence). The CDR3 extends over 15 amino acids. The CDR3 bases are TGTGCCACCAGCAGAGGCCAGCAGCTAAACTATGGCTACACCTTC. It specifies CATSRGQQLNYGYTF.

This clone has a single count. V gene TRBV11-2 combines with J gene TRBJ2-7, with 9 bases that match TRBD1. With V trimmed by 6 bases and J by 2 bases, 8 bases remained unmatched. Germline assignment: CDR1 SGHAT and CDR2 FQNNGV. This CDR3 is 15 amino acids long. CDR3 sequence: CASRFPGQGTYEQYF. The CDR3 nucleotides are TGTGCCAGCAGATTCCCGGGACAGGGCACCTACGAGCAGTACTTC.

The V gene is TRBV27, the J gene TRBJ1-1; 8 bases map to TRBD1. CDR1 is MNHEY and CDR2 is SMNVEV in the germline V gene (reference sequence). This CDR3 region has 15 residues. With 5 bases clipped from V and 1 base from J, the junction kept 6 bases outside the gene matches. The CDR3 here is CASSPLGTGNTEAFF. The CDR3 DNA sequence: TGTGCCAGCAGTCCACTAGGGACAGGGAACACTGAAGCTTTCTTT.

This chain connects TRBV6-6 to TRBJ2-7, with a weak D call TRBD1 (6 bases). The CDR3 has 16 amino acids. Germline CDR1 MNHNY, CDR2 SVGAGI (reference sequence). V shed 2 bases and J shed 3 bases, with 17 bases lying between them. DNA for the CDR3: TGTGCCAGCAGTTACCCCGATCTCCAGGGGATCTACGAGCAGTACTTC. Amino acid sequence: CASSYPDLQGIYEQYF.

CDR3 sequence reads: CASSLGPGQSSSYEQYF. In DNA form, the CDR3 reads TGTGCCAGCAGTTTAGGCCCGGGACAGTCGAGCTCCTACGAGCAGTACTTC. The J gene is TRBJ2-7, the V gene TRBV28; 7 bases align to TRBD1. Germline V CDR1 and CDR2: MDHEN, SYDVKM. The V and J ends lost 2 bases and 0 bases, in that order; junction bases with no gene match: 10. The CDR3 totals 17 residues.

This sequence joins TRBV7-6 and TRBJ2-3; 7 positions match TRBD2. With V trimmed by 5 bases and J by 7 bases, 6 bases remained unmatched. CDR1 SGHVS and CDR2 FNYEAQ come from the germline V gene. This CDR3 is 13 amino acids long. The CDR3 here is CASSPTSWNTQYF. The CDR3 DNA is TGTGCCAGCAGCCCGACTAGCTGGAATACGCAGTATTTT.